This T cell receptor beta chain is drawn from a study of control samples from healthy donors and cancer patients. The V gene's germline CDR1 is GTSNPN and CDR2 SVGIG (reference sequence). This CDR3 spans 12 amino acids. V was shortened by 4 bases and J by 3 bases, with 4 bases between the two germline ends. TCRdb's copy holds only in-frame clones and misses some; the assay was immunoSEQ multiplex PCR. The sample shows 100,000 to 150,000 clones, 85% to 95% of them seen only once. This clonotype originated in a young man in good health. The rearrangement uses TRBV30 and TRBJ1-6; unclear D gene. Sequencing was done on a sample of blood. The CDR3 loop is CAWNRYNSPLHF. The CDR3 DNA sequence: TGTGCCTGGAACCGCTATAATTCACCCCTCCACTTT.